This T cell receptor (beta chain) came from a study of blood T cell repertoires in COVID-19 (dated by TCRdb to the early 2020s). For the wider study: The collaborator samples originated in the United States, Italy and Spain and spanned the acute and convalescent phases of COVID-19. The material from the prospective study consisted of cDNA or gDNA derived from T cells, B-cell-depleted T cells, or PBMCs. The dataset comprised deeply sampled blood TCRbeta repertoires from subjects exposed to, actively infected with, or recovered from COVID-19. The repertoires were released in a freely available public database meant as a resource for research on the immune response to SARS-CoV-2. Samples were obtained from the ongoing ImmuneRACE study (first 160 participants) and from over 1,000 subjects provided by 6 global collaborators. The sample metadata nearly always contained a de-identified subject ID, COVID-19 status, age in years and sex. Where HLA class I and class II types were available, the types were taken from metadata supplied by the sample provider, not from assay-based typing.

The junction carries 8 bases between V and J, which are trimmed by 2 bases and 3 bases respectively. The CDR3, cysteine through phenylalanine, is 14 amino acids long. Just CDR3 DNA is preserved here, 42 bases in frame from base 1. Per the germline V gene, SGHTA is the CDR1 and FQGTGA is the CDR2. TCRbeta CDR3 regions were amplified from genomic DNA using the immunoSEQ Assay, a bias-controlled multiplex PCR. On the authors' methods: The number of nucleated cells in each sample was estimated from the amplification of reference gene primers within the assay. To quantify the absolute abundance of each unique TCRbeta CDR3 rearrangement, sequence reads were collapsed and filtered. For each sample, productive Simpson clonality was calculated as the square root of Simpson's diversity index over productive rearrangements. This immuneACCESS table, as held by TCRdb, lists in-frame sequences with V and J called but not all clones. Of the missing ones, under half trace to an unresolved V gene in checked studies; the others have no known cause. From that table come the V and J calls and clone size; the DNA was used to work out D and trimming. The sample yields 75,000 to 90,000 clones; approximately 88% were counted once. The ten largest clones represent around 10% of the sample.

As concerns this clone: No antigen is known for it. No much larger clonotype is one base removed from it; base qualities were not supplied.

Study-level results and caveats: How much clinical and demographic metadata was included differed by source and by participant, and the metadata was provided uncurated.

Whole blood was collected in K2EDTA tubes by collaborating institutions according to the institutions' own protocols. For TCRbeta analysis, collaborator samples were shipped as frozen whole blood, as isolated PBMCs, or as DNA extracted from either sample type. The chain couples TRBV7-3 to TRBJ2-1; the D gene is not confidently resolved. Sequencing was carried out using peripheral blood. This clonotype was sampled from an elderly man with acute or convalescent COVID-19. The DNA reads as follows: TGTGCCAGCAGCTTAGGGCTGTTCTACAATGAGCAGTTCTTC. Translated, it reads CASSLGLFYNEQFF. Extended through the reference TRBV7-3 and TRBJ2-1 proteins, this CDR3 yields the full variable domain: GAGVSQTPSNKVTEKGKYVELRCDPISGHTALYWYRQSLGQGPEFLIYFQGTGAADDSGLPNDRFFAVRPEGSVSTLKIQRTERGDSAVYLCASSLGLFYNEQFFGPGTRLTVL.